This entry features one T cell receptor beta chain sequence. V gave up 2 bases and J gave up 2 bases; unmatched junction bases: 3. The CDR3 runs 15 residues. Germline values: CDR1 MNHEY, CDR2 SMNVEV (reference sequence). Participant age was about 18 to 100 years, and participants resided in approximately 25 US areas. The data stem from a study of blood T cell repertoires in COVID-19. Overall study: Each recovered donor of Cohort 3 presented with two negative PCRs, clearance, or symptom resolution. Material from acute and convalescent COVID-19 was sourced from the United States, Italy and Spain. Sources were T cells, B-cell-depleted T cells, or PBMCs; the material itself was cDNA or gDNA.

Produced via immunoSEQ multiplex PCR; TCRdb's table is partial and in-frame only. The sample records about 210,000 clones, 80% to 90% being singletons. The sample was PBMCs or T cells enriched from blood (not recorded which). This sequence originates from a man aged 25 to 40 in a cohort exposed to, infected with or recovered from COVID-19 (not recorded which). The chain uses TRBV27 and TRBJ2-1; 7 positions match TRBD2. CDR3 in amino acids: CASSLRRGAYNEQFF. CDR3 sequence (DNA): TGTGCCAGCAGTTTACGTCGGGGGGCCTACAATGAGCAGTTCTTC.